These 31 T cell receptor beta chains were sequenced from one sample in a study of shared clonotypes between healthy human individuals. Repertoires were generated with immunoSEQ multiplex PCR, while TCRdb's copy carries only in-frame clones and drops some. This sample has about 600,000 clones, with more than 95% found just once. Material: naive CD4+ T cells sorted from blood. As for subset: CD45RA+ positively selected. All receptors come from a woman aged 25 to 39 in good health.

The chain recombines TRBV5-1 with TRBJ2-3; possibly TRBD2 for D (5 bases). The V gene lost 7 bases and the J gene lost 1 base, with 13 bases spanning the gap. The germline V gene has CDR1 SGHRS and CDR2 YFSETQ. The CDR3 extends over 14 amino acids. CDR3 nucleotide sequence: TGCGCCAGCGGAAGCGGTTCTGGCACAGATACGCAGTATTTT. This gives the protein CASGSGSGTDTQYF.

This chain links TRBV19 with TRBJ2-2; weak D call: TRBD1 (5 bases). This CDR3 is built from 13 residues. In germline, CDR1 is LNHDA, CDR2 SQIVND (reference sequence). V was pared by 10 bases and J by 4 bases, with 13 bases between. DNA for the CDR3: TGTGCCACTACCCGACAGATCACCGGGGAGCTGTTTTTT. It yields the protein CATTRQITGELFF.

V is TRBV11-2 and J is TRBJ2-5; 10 bases agree with TRBD1. CDR1 is SGHAT, CDR2 FQNNGV, per germline. The CDR3 is 16 amino acids. J lost 11 bases, V lost 2 bases, and 14 bases had no gene match. Here the CDR3 reads CASSLLGWDRGSEQYF. The CDR3 region has the DNA TGTGCCAGCAGCTTACTGGGCTGGGACAGGGGCAGTGAGCAGTACTTC.

The chain couples TRBV28 to TRBJ1-2; D uncertain. V was clipped by 3 bases and J by 1 base, with 9 bases between them. The CDR3 has 14 residues. CDR1 is MDHEN and CDR2 is SYDVKM in the germline V gene. The CDR3 region is CASSLEGVNYGYTF. For the CDR3, the DNA is TGTGCCAGCAGTTTGGAGGGTGTTAACTATGGCTACACCTTC.

The V call is TRBV4-2, the J call TRBJ1-1; D perhaps matches TRBD1 (6 bases). CDR1 and CDR2 from the germline V gene are LGHNA and YNFKEQ. The CDR3 totals 14 residues. V lost 0 bases and J lost 5, with 10 bases in between. CDR3 nucleotides: TGTGCCAGCAGCCAAGATTCAGGGGTGACTGAAGCTTTCTTT. Translation gives CASSQDSGVTEAFF.

The chain carries TRBV27 and TRBJ1-5, with a possible D match to TRBD1 (6 bases). Trimming removed 6 bases at V and 9 bases at J, with 27 bases between. CDR1 is MNHEY and CDR2 is SMNVEV in the germline V gene (reference sequence). The CDR3 contains 17 residues. This chain's CDR3 is CASSPYRESLQYRPQHF. The CDR3 nucleotides are TGTGCCAGCAGCCCGTACAGGGAATCCCTACAGTATCGGCCCCAGCATTTT.

The gene calls are TRBV28 and TRBJ2-5; unclear D gene. The assigned J gene may be wrong: the sequence end matches TRBJ2-7 better. This CDR3 comprises 14 residues. Germline V gene sequence: CDR1 MDHEN, CDR2 SYDVKM. The CDR3 coding sequence is TGTGCCAGCAGTTTGAGACGATCTACCTACGAGCAGTACTTC. This gives the protein CASSLRRSTYEQYF.

The J gene is TRBJ2-3, the V gene TRBV19; 9 bases line up with TRBD1. CDR3 length equals 16 residues. With V trimmed by 0 bases and J by 5 bases, 6 bases remained unmatched. In germline, CDR1 is LNHDA, CDR2 SQIVND (reference sequence). In nucleotides, the CDR3 is TGTGCCAGTAGTATAGAGGGACAGGGTGGTCGAGATACGCAGTATTTT. It translates to CASSIEGQGGRDTQYF. The variable domain in full, with the rest retrieved from reference TRBV19 and TRBJ2-3, is DGGITQSPKYLFRKEGQNVTLSCEQNLNHDAMYWYRQDPGQGLRLIYYSQIVNDFQKGDIAEGYSVSREKKESFPLTVTSAQKNPTAFYLCASSIEGQGGRDTQYFGPGTRLTVL.

V is TRBV29-1 and J is TRBJ2-2; possible D gene TRBD2, 6 bases. The CDR3 is made up of 15 amino acids. Trimming pared 4 bases from V and 0 bases from J, leaving 12 bases between. Germline CDR1 SQVTM, CDR2 ANQGSEA. CDR3 sequence: CSVGGELANTGELFF. The CDR3 nucleotides are TGCAGCGTTGGGGGGGAACTAGCGAACACCGGGGAGCTGTTTTTT.

J is TRBJ1-2 and V is TRBV20-1; a possible D gene is TRBD1 (5 bases). The germline gives CDR1 DFQATT, CDR2 SNEGSKA (reference sequence). The V end lost 6 bases, the J end lost 4 bases, and 9 bases lay between the germline ends. The CDR3 consists of 11 residues. The CDR3, as DNA: TGCAGTGCGAGCAGGGCCTATGGCTACACCTTC. It yields the protein CSASRAYGYTF.

The rearrangement uses TRBV28 and TRBJ2-7; 9 nucleotides align to TRBD2. The germline V gene encodes CDR1 MDHEN and CDR2 SYDVKM. The CDR3 runs to 15 residues. Losses at the gene ends were 7 bases for V and 3 bases for J; bases not matched to a gene: 10. In DNA form, the CDR3 reads TGTGCCAGCACCGAAACTGGTAGCGGGAGCTACGAGCAGTACTTC. This encodes CASTETGSGSYEQYF.

The V and J genes are TRBV6-1 and TRBJ1-2, with a possible D match to TRBD1 (5 bases). CDR3 size: 12 residues. Trimming shortened V by 6 bases and J by 6 bases, and 11 bases separated the two germline ends. Germline assignment: CDR1 MNHNS and CDR2 SASEGT. The CDR3 region has the DNA TGTGCCAGCAGCTTTTCAGGGAATGGCTACACCTTC. This codes for CASSFSGNGYTF.

V gene TRBV19 combines with J gene TRBJ2-7; 9 nucleotides match TRBD2. This CDR3 comprises 13 residues. V lost 2 bases to trimming and J lost 7 bases; unmatched junction nucleotides: 3. CDR1 LNHDA and CDR2 SQIVND come from the germline V gene (reference sequence). CDR3 residues: CASSILSGREQYF. The CDR3 region has the DNA TGTGCCAGTAGTATACTGAGCGGGAGGGAGCAGTACTTC.

V usage is TRBV28 and J usage is TRBJ2-7; D perhaps matches TRBD2 (5 bases). The CDR3 has 16 amino acids. Germline values: CDR1 MDHEN, CDR2 SYDVKM. V dropped 3 bases and J dropped 3 bases, with 18 bases sitting between them. The CDR3 spells CASSFSPRGWGYEQYF. For the CDR3, the DNA is TGTGCCAGCAGTTTCTCCCCCCGGGGATGGGGCTACGAGCAGTACTTC.

The J gene is TRBJ1-5, the V gene TRBV19, with D tentatively TRBD1 (5 bases). Trimming cost V 3 bases and J 8 bases, with 17 bases left between them. From germline, CDR1 is LNHDA and CDR2 SQIVND (reference sequence). This CDR3 spans 15 amino acids. CDR3 residues: CASSMPGVMGEPQHF. DNA for the CDR3: TGTGCCAGTAGTATGCCGGGCGTTATGGGGGAGCCCCAGCATTTT.

The sample holds one count of this clone. The V and J genes are TRBV18 and TRBJ1-5; D is possibly TRBD1 (5 bases). This CDR3 has 14 amino acids. Trimming took off 6 bases at V and 2 bases at J, with 11 bases between the two ends. The V gene's germline CDR1 is KGHSH and CDR2 LQKENI. CDR3 sequence: CASSPMTGNQPQHF. In DNA, the CDR3 is TGTGCCAGCTCTCCAATGACAGGCAATCAGCCCCAGCATTTT.

The J gene is TRBJ1-4, the V gene TRBV7-9; 7 bases map to TRBD1. This CDR3 has 17 amino acids. V dropped 4 bases and J dropped 0; count of bases not matched to a gene: 8. Looked up from germline, CDR1 is SEHNR and CDR2 is FQNEAQ (reference sequence). The CDR3 sequence is CASSSDREETTNEKLFF. In nucleotides, the CDR3 is TGTGCCAGCAGCTCCGACAGGGAGGAGACAACTAATGAAAAACTGTTTTTT. The whole variable domain, remainder taken from reference TRBV7-9 and TRBJ1-4, is DTGVSQNPRHKITKRGQNVTFRCDPISEHNRLYWYRQTLGQGPEFLTYFQNEAQLEKSRLLSDRFSAERPKGSFSTLEIQRTEQGDSAMYLCASSSDREETTNEKLFFGSGTQLSVL.

The chain joins TRBV28 to TRBJ1-2, with TRBD1 matching 8 bases. Germline assignment: CDR1 MDHEN and CDR2 SYDVKM. There are 14 residues in the CDR3. Germline trimming cut 5 bases from V and 3 bases from J; bases unmatched to any gene: 5. CDR3 protein: CASSPGTGHYGYTF. CDR3 DNA sequence: TGTGCCAGCAGTCCCGGGACAGGTCACTATGGCTACACCTTC.

J is TRBJ2-3 and V is TRBV30, with 7 bases fitting TRBD2. The germline CDR1 and CDR2 sequences are GTSNPN and SVGIG (reference sequence). The CDR3 sequence is 15 residues long. Trimming took 3 bases from V and 2 from J; bases not matched to a gene: 8. The CDR3 sequence is CAWRPQRDHTDTQYF. DNA of the CDR3: TGTGCCTGGAGGCCCCAGCGGGACCACACAGATACGCAGTATTTT.

The rearrangement joins TRBV5-1 to TRBJ1-4; possibly TRBD1 for D (6 bases). The CDR3 spans 15 residues. V gave up 4 bases and J gave up 0 bases, with 10 bases separating them. The germline V gene has CDR1 SGHRS and CDR2 YFSETQ. This CDR3 reads CASSVQGATNEKLFF. As DNA, the CDR3 is TGCGCCAGCAGCGTACAGGGCGCAACTAATGAAAAACTGTTTTTT.

V is TRBV2 and J is TRBJ1-2, with D possibly being TRBD1 (5 bases). The V and J ends lost 7 bases and 7 bases respectively, with 13 bases between them. Per germline, CDR1 SNHLY and CDR2 FYNNEI. The CDR3 has 12 amino acids. For the CDR3, the DNA is TGTGCCAGCACCTCCGGCAGGGCTGGCTACACCTTC. Residues: CASTSGRAGYTF. Full variable domain (missing parts from reference TRBV2 and TRBJ1-2): EPEVTQTPSHQVTQMGQEVILRCVPISNHLYFYWYRQILGQKVEFLVSFYNNEISEKSEIFDDQFSVERPDGSNFTLKIRSTKLEDSAMYFCASTSGRAGYTFGSGTRLTVV.

The chain combines TRBV19 with TRBJ1-2, with D possibly TRBD1 on 5 matching bases. The CDR3 covers 14 residues. V was clipped by 6 bases and J by 5 bases, with 16 bases between them. In germline, CDR1 is LNHDA, CDR2 SQIVND (reference sequence). The CDR3 sequence is CASRIVGVEYGYTF. CDR3 DNA: TGTGCCAGTAGAATCGTGGGGGTGGAATATGGCTACACCTTC.

V usage is TRBV30 and J usage is TRBJ2-1, with 11 bases lining up with TRBD2. This CDR3 spans 20 amino acids. The ends lost 0 bases at V and 0 bases at J; junction bases unmatched: 13. Germline CDR1 GTSNPN, CDR2 SVGIG (reference sequence). The CDR3 sequence is CAWSVLGLAGGFSSYNEQFF. The CDR3 coding sequence is TGTGCCTGGAGTGTACTTGGGCTAGCGGGAGGATTTTCCTCCTACAATGAGCAGTTCTTC.

The rearrangement uses TRBV18 and TRBJ2-7; D might be TRBD1 (6 bases). Trimming stripped 6 bases from V and 3 bases from J, with 12 bases between. Germline CDR1 reads KGHSH; CDR2 reads LQKENI. This CDR3 has 13 residues. The CDR3 bases are TGTGCCAGCTCTGACAGGTCCCTCTACGAGCAGTACTTC. Protein: CASSDRSLYEQYF. The full variable domain, with the rest looked up from reference TRBV18 and TRBJ2-7, is NAGVMQNPRHLVRRRGQEARLRCSPMKGHSHVYWYRQLPEEGLKFMVYLQKENIIDESGMPKERFSAEFPKEGPSILRIQQVVRGDSAAYFCASSDRSLYEQYFGPGTRLTVT.

The chain couples TRBV29-1 to TRBJ2-7, with 11 bases matching TRBD2. The CDR3 consists of 14 residues. The junction had 8 bases not matched to a gene; V was cut back by 4 bases and J by 6 bases. Germline CDR1 and CDR2: SQVTM and ANQGSEA. This chain's CDR3 is CSVVYSGRATEQYF. The CDR3 DNA sequence: TGCAGCGTTGTCTATAGCGGGAGGGCCACCGAGCAGTACTTC.

The chain uses TRBV28 and TRBJ1-5; the D gene is possibly TRBD1 (5 bases). The CDR3 totals 14 residues. CDR1 and CDR2 from the germline V gene are MDHEN and SYDVKM. V lost 5 bases and J lost 3, with 11 bases in between. This CDR3 is CASSPRQNNQPQHF. The CDR3 bases are TGTGCCAGCAGTCCACGACAGAACAATCAGCCCCAGCATTTT.

The chain links TRBV7-2 to TRBJ2-1; D gene uncertain. CDR1 is SGHTA, CDR2 FQGNSA, per germline. This CDR3 contains 13 residues. The V end was cut by 5 bases, the J end by 5 bases, with 10 bases between. The CDR3 coding sequence is TGTGCCAGCAGCCCAGTCACAGACAATGAGCAGTTCTTC. It yields the protein CASSPVTDNEQFF.

The chain couples TRBV11-2 to TRBJ1-4; TRBD1 agrees at 7 bases. CDR1 SGHAT and CDR2 FQNNGV come from the germline V gene. The V segment lost 5 bases and the J segment 1 base; nucleotides outside the gene matches: 4. The CDR3 totals 15 residues. For the CDR3, the DNA is TGTGCCAGCAGCGGAGGGGGCTTAACTAATGAAAAACTGTTTTTT. It codes for CASSGGGLTNEKLFF.

The rearrangement links TRBV10-3 to TRBJ1-2, with a possible D match to TRBD1 (6 bases). The CDR3 is made up of 15 amino acids. The V gene lost 5 bases and the J gene lost 4 bases, with 17 bases spanning the gap. Germline loops: CDR1 ENHRY, CDR2 SYGVKD. CDR3 DNA sequence: TGTGCCATCAGTCCCGACACGGCAGGGGCCTATGGCTACACCTTC. It specifies CAISPDTAGAYGYTF.

A word on this clone: One junction end disagrees with the germline gene, perhaps due to a read error. This chain links TRBV5-6 with TRBJ1-1; possible D gene TRBD1, 5 bases. Germline CDR1 is SGHDT and CDR2 is YYEEEE. The CDR3 consists of 13 residues. In DNA form, the CDR3 reads TGTGCCAGCAGCTTGAACGTGGGCAGGGTCCTCTTATTT. It is translated as CASSLNVGRVLLF. Supplemented by reference TRBV5-6 and TRBJ1-1, the full variable domain reads DAGVTQSPTHLIKTRGQQVTLRCSPKSGHDTVSWYQQALGQGPQFIFQYYEEEERQRGNFPDRFSGHQFPNYSSELNVNALLLGDSALYLCASSLNVGRVLLFGQGTRLTVV.

The chain joins TRBV5-1 to TRBJ1-4, with D tentatively TRBD1 (5 bases). This CDR3 comprises 15 residues. V was cut by 0 bases and J by 5 bases, with 11 bases left in between. CDR1 and CDR2 from the germline V gene are SGHRS and YFSETQ. The CDR3 reads CASSLGDLPNEKLFF. The DNA for the CDR3 is TGCGCCAGCAGCTTGGGGGACTTACCAAATGAAAAACTGTTTTTT.